These T cell receptor beta chains were read from a single sample in a study of blood T cell repertoires in COVID-19. Measured with immunoSEQ multiplex PCR; TCRdb has only the in-frame clones, and not every one. The sample lists 200,000 to 250,000 clones; 80% to 90% were seen once. Sequenced input: peripheral blood. All receptors come from a man aged 45-60 years with active or convalescent COVID-19. Each CDR3 is given with its conserved first and last residue. D genes are given only for firm matches. Size is omitted from some rows. Given values are once, few, many or a class for expanded clones.

size,D,J,V,CDR3,DNA
NA,NA,TRBJ1-3,TRBV7-2,CASRTAGNTIYF,TGTGCCAGCAGGACAGCTGGAAACACCATATATTTT
NA,TRBD1,TRBJ1-1,TRBV6-5,CASSSEFRQGKTFF,TGTGCCAGCAGCTCCGAATTCCGACAGGGAAAAACTTTCTTT
NA,NA,TRBJ2-3,TRBV23-1,CASSNQRDSQHRYTDTQYF,TGCGCCAGCAGTAACCAACGAGACAGCCAACACCGATACACAGATACGCAGTATTTT
NA,NA,TRBJ2-5,TRBV3-1/TRBV3-2,CASSQTGAKETQYF,TGTGCCAGCAGCCAGACGGGAGCTAAAGAGACCCAGTACTTC
NA,TRBD1,TRBJ1-1,TRBV7-2,CASTGGTEAFF,TGTGCCAGCACAGGGGGCACTGAAGCTTTCTTT
once,NA,TRBJ1-1,TRBV7-9,CASSAKVGGTEAFF,TGTGCCAGCAGCGCCAAGGTAGGGGGCACTGAAGCTTTCTTT
few,TRBD1,TRBJ2-3,TRBV18,CASSYGQGADTQYF,TGTGCCAGCTCATACGGACAGGGCGCAGATACGCAGTATTTT
NA,NA,TRBJ1-5,TRBV19,CASSRWDTYQPQHF,TGTGCCAGTAGTCGGTGGGACACCTATCAGCCCCAGCATTTT
few,TRBD1,TRBJ1-2,TRBV11-2,CASSSLRDRVYGYTF,TGTGCCAGCAGCTCCTTACGGGACAGGGTATATGGCTACACCTTC
NA,TRBD1,TRBJ2-3,TRBV7-9,CASRGTGGADTQYF,TGTGCCAGCAGAGGGACAGGGGGCGCAGATACGCAGTATTTT
NA,TRBD1,TRBJ1-4,TRBV4-2,CASSSDRGLGEKLFF,TGTGCCAGCAGCTCAGACAGGGGGCTGGGTGAAAAACTGTTTTTT
NA,TRBD2,TRBJ2-5,TRBV5-1,CASSYGTSGVEETQYF,TGCGCCAGCAGCTACGGGACTAGCGGGGTGGAAGAGACCCAGTACTTC
few,NA,TRBJ1-2,TRBV29-1,CSVARDTANYGYTF,TGCAGCGTTGCCCGGGACACCGCTAACTATGGCTACACCTTC
NA,NA,TRBJ1-6,TRBV2,CASTLESSYNSPLHF,TGTGCCAGCACCTTGGAGAGCTCCTATAATTCACCCCTCCACTTT
NA,NA,TRBJ1-2,TRBV28,CASTWGRASNYGYTF,TGTGCCAGCACCTGGGGCAGGGCCTCTAACTATGGCTACACCTTC
NA,NA,TRBJ1-1,TRBV6-5,CASGTTKNTEAFF,TGTGCCAGCGGAACGACTAAGAACACTGAAGCTTTCTTT
NA,TRBD2,TRBJ2-7,TRBV7-9,CASSTGTSGDYEQYF,TGTGCCAGCAGCACGGGGACTAGCGGGGACTACGAGCAGTACTTC
NA,NA,TRBJ1-4,TRBV5-1,CASSHYLRGGGEKLFF,TGCGCCAGCAGCCACTATCTGCGGGGCGGCGGTGAAAAACTGTTTTTT
NA,TRBD1,TRBJ2-7,TRBV3-1/TRBV3-2,CARDRPFRGISYEQYF,TGTGCCAGGGACCGGCCTTTCAGGGGGATCTCCTACGAGCAGTACTTC
NA,TRBD1,TRBJ2-3,TRBV29-1,CSVRGQRTDTQYF,TGCAGCGTTAGGGGACAGCGCACAGATACGCAGTATTTT
NA,NA,TRBJ2-7,TRBV27,CASSLGGWFRGYEQYF,TGTGCCAGCAGTTTAGGGGGGTGGTTTAGGGGCTACGAGCAGTACTTC
few,TRBD1,TRBJ1-2,TRBV6-2/TRBV6-3,CASSGTAFYGYTF,TGTGCCAGCAGCGGGACAGCCTTCTATGGCTACACCTTC
once,NA,TRBJ2-3,TRBV7-3,CASRYGLSSTDTQYF,TGTGCCAGCAGATATGGACTTTCTAGCACAGATACGCAGTATTTT
NA,NA,TRBJ2-3,TRBV24-1,CATSDQTGWAQYF,TGTGCCACCAGTGATCAGACAGGTTGGGCGCAGTATTTT
few,NA,TRBJ2-1,TRBV6-2/TRBV6-3,CASSHQGGDEQFF,TGTGCCAGCAGTCACCAAGGCGGGGATGAGCAGTTCTTC
NA,TRBD1,TRBJ2-1,TRBV3-1/TRBV3-2,CASSSWDRTTYNEQFF,TGTGCCAGCAGCTCTTGGGACAGGACTACGTACAATGAGCAGTTCTTC
NA,NA,TRBJ1-4,TRBV6-5,CASSRQPTTNEKLFF,TGTGCCAGCAGTCGACAGCCTACAACTAATGAAAAACTGTTTTTT
NA,NA,TRBJ2-1,TRBV18,CASSYQGREDEQFF,TGTGCCAGCTCATATCAGGGGCGTGAAGATGAGCAGTTCTTC
once,NA,TRBJ1-2,TRBV9,CASSVNSGQPYGYTF,TGTGCCAGCAGCGTAAACAGCGGACAGCCCTATGGCTACACCTTC
NA,NA,TRBJ1-4,TRBV4-1,CASSQGNGATNEKLFF,TGCGCCAGCAGCCAAGGCAACGGGGCAACTAATGAAAAACTGTTTTTT
NA,TRBD1,TRBJ2-7,TRBV5-5,CASSLSGQLTYEQYF,TGTGCCAGCAGCTTGTCGGGACAGCTAACCTACGAGCAGTACTTC
NA,TRBD1,TRBJ2-7,TRBV28,CASSLETTGVHEQYF,TGTGCCAGCTCACTGGAGACGACAGGGGTCCACGAGCAGTACTTC
once,TRBD2,TRBJ2-1,TRBV5-1,CASSGLGTSGNEQFF,TGCGCCAGCAGCGGCCTCGGGACTAGCGGTAATGAGCAGTTCTTC
NA,TRBD1,TRBJ2-2,TRBV19,CASRLSPGQGASNTGELFF,TGTGCCAGTAGACTAAGTCCGGGACAGGGGGCTTCGAACACCGGGGAGCTGTTTTTT
NA,NA,TRBJ2-3,TRBV6-5,CASSYSTRGSTDTQYF,TGTGCCAGCAGTTACTCGACCCGAGGTAGCACAGATACGCAGTATTTT
NA,NA,TRBJ1-2,TRBV7-2,CASSFQGTDGYTF,TGTGCCAGCAGCTTTCAGGGTACGGATGGCTACACCTTC
NA,TRBD1,TRBJ2-5,TRBV13,CASSLDRAETQYF,TGTGCCAGCAGCTTGGACAGGGCAGAGACCCAGTACTTC
NA,TRBD1,TRBJ1-1,TRBV10-3,CAVGQGGTEAFF,TGTGCCGTCGGACAGGGCGGGACTGAAGCTTTCTTT
few,NA,TRBJ2-1,TRBV29-1,CSVNRVENEQFF,TGCAGCGTTAACAGGGTGGAAAATGAGCAGTTCTTC
NA,TRBD2,TRBJ2-5,TRBV11-2,CASSSLAGGLPGETQYF,TGTGCCAGCAGCTCACTAGCGGGAGGGCTCCCGGGAGAGACCCAGTACTTC
NA,TRBD2,TRBJ2-1,TRBV4-3,CASSLAGEYDEQFF,TGCGCCAGCAGCCTAGCGGGAGAGTACGATGAGCAGTTCTTC
NA,NA,TRBJ2-2,TRBV7-8,CASSLAASGGSMFF,TGTGCCAGCAGCTTAGCCGCTTCCGGGGGATCGATGTTTTTT
NA,TRBD1,TRBJ1-6,TRBV11-2,CASSPWAGQGIGSPLHF,TGTGCCAGCAGCCCATGGGCGGGACAGGGGATTGGTTCACCCCTCCACTTT